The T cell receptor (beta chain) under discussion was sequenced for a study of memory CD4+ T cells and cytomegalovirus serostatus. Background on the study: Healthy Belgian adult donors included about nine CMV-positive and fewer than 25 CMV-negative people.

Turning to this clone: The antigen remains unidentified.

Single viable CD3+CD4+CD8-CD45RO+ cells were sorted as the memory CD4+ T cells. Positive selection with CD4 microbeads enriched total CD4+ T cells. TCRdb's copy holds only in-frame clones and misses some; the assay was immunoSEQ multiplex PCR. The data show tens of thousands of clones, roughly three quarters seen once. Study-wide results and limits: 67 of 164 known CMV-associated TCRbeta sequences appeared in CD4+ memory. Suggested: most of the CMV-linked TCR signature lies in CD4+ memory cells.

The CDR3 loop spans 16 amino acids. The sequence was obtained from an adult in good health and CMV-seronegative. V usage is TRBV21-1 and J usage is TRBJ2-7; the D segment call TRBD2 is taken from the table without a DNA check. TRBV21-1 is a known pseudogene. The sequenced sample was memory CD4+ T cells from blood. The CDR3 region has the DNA TGTGCCAGCAGCAAAGAGTGGGAGAGAGAAACCTACGAGCAGTACTTC. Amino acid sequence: CASSKEWERETYEQYF.